This paragraph covers one T cell receptor beta chain sequence. How the authors handled the data: Reference gene primer amplification gave estimated nucleated cell counts. Here immunoSEQ multiplex PCR was the method, and the copy in TCRdb shows in-frame clones only, minus some. That table furnishes V, J and clone size, whereas the DNA furnished D and trimming. The table includes around 200,000 clones, around 83% detected once. The V and J ends lost 6 bases and 4 bases respectively, with 15 bases between them. Germline CDR1 is MNHEY and CDR2 is SVGAGI. CDR3 size: 14 residues. The data are from a study of blood T cell repertoires in COVID-19. Whole-study context: The study drew acute and convalescent COVID-19 samples from the United States, Italy and Spain. Sources were T cells, B-cell-depleted T cells, or PBMCs; the material itself was cDNA or gDNA.

This chain joins TRBV6-5 and TRBJ1-1; TRBD1 is a possible D gene (5 bases). The sample comprised peripheral blood. The sequence was obtained from a woman older than 75 in a cohort sampled during active or convalescent COVID-19. The CDR3 here is CASRSDPGVTEAFF. CDR3 nucleotide sequence: TGTGCCAGCAGATCCGACCCGGGGGTCACTGAAGCTTTCTTT.